These 20 T cell receptor beta chains originate from one sample sequenced in a study of radiation and T cells in renal cell carcinoma. Time point given: blood 2 weeks post-SBRT. Treatment specified: 15 Gy SBRT to primary tumor, nephrectomy 4 weeks later. Some clones are missing from TCRdb's copy, which holds only in-frame ones; the method was immunoSEQ multiplex PCR. The data contain around 60,000 clones, around 77% of them seen just once; the ten biggest clones take up about 6.8%. Sequencing was performed on blood, taken from a patient whose treatment included radiotherapy and nephrectomy. The receptor set was obtained from a man in his 60s with renal cell carcinoma.

The rearrangement links TRBV6-6 to TRBJ1-2, with 7 bases lining up with TRBD1. The V and J ends lost 5 bases and 4 bases, in that order; junction bases with no gene match: 7. CDR1 and CDR2 (germline): MNHNY, SVGAGI (reference sequence). The CDR3 is 14 amino acids. CDR3 in DNA: TGTGCCAGCAGTATAGCGGGACAGACCTATGGCTACACCTTC. It specifies CASSIAGQTYGYTF.

The chain couples TRBV28 to TRBJ2-5; D gene uncertain. Trimming stripped 3 bases from V and 5 bases from J, with 7 bases between. CDR3 length: 12 amino acids. The V gene's germline CDR1 is MDHEN and CDR2 SYDVKM. The CDR3 nucleotides are TGTGCCAGCAGTTTCCCGCCGGAGACCCAGTACTTC. Translated, it gives CASSFPPETQYF.

This chain uses TRBV7-9 with TRBJ1-2; TRBD1 agrees at 7 bases. CDR1 SEHNR and CDR2 FQNEAQ come from the germline V gene (reference sequence). The trim removed 3 bases at V and 5 bases at J, leaving 21 bases unmatched. The CDR3 covers 19 residues. In nucleotides, the CDR3 is TGTGCCAGCAGCTTGGCCAACCCCGTAAGACGGACAGGCTATTATGGCTACACCTTC. Residues: CASSLANPVRRTGYYGYTF.

The chain carries TRBV11-2 and TRBJ2-7, with D perhaps matching TRBD1 (6 bases). Trimming removed 0 bases at V and 2 bases at J, with 23 bases between. The CDR3 consists of 19 residues. Germline CDR1 is SGHAT and CDR2 is FQNNGV. CDR3 nucleotides: TGTGCCAGCAGCTTAGATTCCAGGGCGTACAGGGCTTTTCCCTACGAGCAGTACTTC. This sequence encodes CASSLDSRAYRAFPYEQYF.

Written as DNA, the CDR3 is TGTGCCAGCCACCCGGGACTCGCCGGAGAGACCCAGTACTTC. Translating gives CASHPGLAGETQYF. The J gene is TRBJ2-5, the V gene TRBV19, with a weak D call TRBD2 (6 bases). Germline CDR1 and CDR2: LNHDA and SQIVND (reference sequence). This CDR3 contains 14 residues. The V end was cut by 9 bases, the J end by 4 bases, with 18 bases between.

This clone was detected once. The chain uses TRBV7-3 and TRBJ2-5; D is perhaps TRBD1 or TRBD2 (6 bases each). V shed 1 base and J shed 2 bases, with 11 bases lying between them. The germline V gene has CDR1 SGHTA and CDR2 FQGTGA. The CDR3 covers 15 residues. CDR3 loop: CASSLMGGTQETQYF. CDR3 in DNA: TGTGCCAGCAGCTTAATGGGGGGCACTCAAGAGACCCAGTACTTC.

V and J are TRBV30 and TRBJ2-1, with 12 bases aligning to TRBD2. Germline trimming cut 1 base from V and 7 bases from J; bases unmatched to any gene: 8. This CDR3 spans 16 amino acids. The V gene's germline CDR1 is GTSNPN and CDR2 SVGIG (reference sequence). CDR3 sequence (DNA): TGTGCCTGGAGTGAAGGGCTAGCGGGAGGGGGGAATGAGCAGTTCTTC. It is translated as CAWSEGLAGGGNEQFF.

This chain links TRBV7-3 with TRBJ2-1, with 9 bases aligning to TRBD2. Losses at the gene ends were 0 bases for V and 7 bases for J; bases not matched to a gene: 7. Germline values: CDR1 SGHTA, CDR2 FQGTGA. This CDR3 region has 16 residues. Here the CDR3 DNA reads TGTGCCAGCAGCTTAACGTTCTTAGCGGGAGCGAATGAGCAGTTCTTC. Amino acid sequence: CASSLTFLAGANEQFF. The whole variable domain, remainder taken from reference TRBV7-3 and TRBJ2-1, is GAGVSQTPSNKVTEKGKYVELRCDPISGHTALYWYRQSLGQGPEFLIYFQGTGAADDSGLPNDRFFAVRPEGSVSTLKIQRTERGDSAVYLCASSLTFLAGANEQFFGPGTRLTVL.

On this clone: No conserved phenylalanine or tryptophan ends this CDR3, so it is likely a read error. It is unclear where the CDR3 begins or ends on the DNA, so no DNA is shown, and the CDR3 is as TCRdb lists it. The chain joins TRBV6-5 to TRBJ1-2; the table's D call, TRBD1, has no DNA check behind it. Germline CDR1 is MNHEY and CDR2 is SVGAGI. The CDR3 contains 12 residues when both ends are counted. This CDR3 is CASSYLGQGFSY.

The CDR3 protein is CASSGLTGDYYEQYF. Here the CDR3 DNA reads TGCGCCAGCAGCGGATTGACAGGGGATTACTACGAGCAGTACTTC. This rearrangement joins TRBV5-1 to TRBJ2-5; TRBD1 matches at 8 bases. TRBJ2-7 explains the end of the DNA better; the J call may be wrong. Germline lookup yields CDR1 SGHRS and CDR2 YFSETQ. The CDR3 spans 15 residues.

The chain links TRBV11-3 to TRBJ2-7; D is perhaps TRBD2 (5 bases). This CDR3 spans 15 amino acids. V was pared by 3 bases and J by 2 bases, with 14 bases between. Germline V CDR1 and CDR2: SGHNT, YENEEA. The DNA of the CDR3 is TGTGCCAGCAGCTTGGGAGCCGAGAGTGCCTACGAGCAGTACGTC. This codes for CASSLGAESAYEQYV.

The chain carries TRBV6-5 and TRBJ1-1; 9 nucleotides line up with TRBD1. Losses at the gene ends were 5 bases for V and 7 bases for J; bases not matched to a gene: 11. CDR1 is MNHEY, CDR2 SVGAGI, per germline. CDR3 length equals 15 residues. CDR3 amino acids: CASSHITGGSDEAFF. In DNA form, the CDR3 reads TGTGCCAGCAGTCATATCACAGGGGGCTCGGATGAAGCTTTCTTT.

The chain combines TRBV7-2 with TRBJ1-1; a weak D match, TRBD1 (5 bases). Germline V gene data show CDR1 as SGHTA and CDR2 as FQGNSA. V was cut by 3 bases and J by 12 bases, with 17 bases left in between. This CDR3 has 13 amino acids. DNA for the CDR3: TGTGCCAGCAGCTTTTCGGAATGGGGCTTGCCTTTCTTT. The encoded protein is CASSFSEWGLPFF.

This clone has a single count. The V and J genes are TRBV5-1 and TRBJ2-7; D remains unclear. The V gene lost 1 base and the J gene lost 0 bases, with 14 bases spanning the gap. From germline, CDR1 is SGHRS and CDR2 YFSETQ. The CDR3 runs 16 residues. CDR3 nucleotides: TGCGCCAGCAGCTTGTTGAAACAGAGCAGCTCCTACGAGCAGTACGTC. This gives the protein CASSLLKQSSSYEQYV.

This chain links TRBV9 with TRBJ2-4, with D perhaps TRBD2 (6 bases). Trimming took 0 bases from V and 1 from J, leaving 11 bases between them. Germline-derived CDR1 and CDR2 are SGDLS and YYNGEE. CDR3 length: 16 amino acids. The CDR3 DNA follows: TGTGCCAGCAGCGTAGGGAGGGACTCTGCCAAAAACATTCAGTACTTC. Translated, it gives CASSVGRDSAKNIQYF.

V usage is TRBV11-2 and J usage is TRBJ2-6; unclear D gene. The germline V gene has CDR1 SGHAT and CDR2 FQNNGV. This CDR3 comprises 15 residues. V shed 6 bases and J shed 0 bases, with 9 bases lying between them. CDR3 in amino acids: CASRRVSSGANVLTF. CDR3 nucleotide sequence: TGTGCCAGCAGGCGAGTCAGCTCTGGGGCCAACGTCCTGACTTTC.

The chain combines TRBV30 with TRBJ2-7; 8 nucleotides align to TRBD1. The trim removed 2 bases at V and 3 bases at J, leaving 3 bases unmatched. The CDR3 runs to 13 residues. The germline CDR1 and CDR2 sequences are GTSNPN and SVGIG (reference sequence). CDR3: CAWSPGQVYEQYF. For the CDR3, the DNA is TGTGCCTGGAGTCCGGGACAGGTCTACGAGCAGTACTTC.

The CDR3 DNA follows: TGTGCCAGCAGTTCCGGGACAGTCCCTAGAGAGCAGTACGTC. It encodes CASSSGTVPREQYV. The chain combines TRBV28 with TRBJ2-7; 7 nucleotides agree with TRBD1. The length of the CDR3 is 14 residues. Germline lookup yields CDR1 MDHEN and CDR2 SYDVKM. The V and J ends lost 4 bases and 7 bases, in that order; junction bases with no gene match: 10.

In the case of this clone: The sample carries other DNA sequences with the same CDR3. This chain uses TRBV6-1 with TRBJ1-4, with 8 bases fitting TRBD1. The CDR3 has 16 amino acids. With 0 bases clipped from V and 6 bases from J, the junction kept 6 bases outside the gene matches. The V gene's germline CDR1 is MNHNS and CDR2 SASEGT. CDR3 in DNA: TGTGCCAGCAGTGAAGCTGCTGGGACAGGCGATGAAAAACTGTTTTTT. It specifies CASSEAAGTGDEKLFF.

The J gene is TRBJ1-4, the V gene TRBV28; D remains unclear. This CDR3 contains 16 residues. Trimming took off 4 bases at V and 3 bases at J, with 15 bases between the two ends. In germline, CDR1 is MDHEN, CDR2 SYDVKM. DNA for the CDR3: TGTGCCAGCAGTTCTTATAGGACTTTTCCTAATGAAAAACTGTTTTTT. As protein: CASSSYRTFPNEKLFF.